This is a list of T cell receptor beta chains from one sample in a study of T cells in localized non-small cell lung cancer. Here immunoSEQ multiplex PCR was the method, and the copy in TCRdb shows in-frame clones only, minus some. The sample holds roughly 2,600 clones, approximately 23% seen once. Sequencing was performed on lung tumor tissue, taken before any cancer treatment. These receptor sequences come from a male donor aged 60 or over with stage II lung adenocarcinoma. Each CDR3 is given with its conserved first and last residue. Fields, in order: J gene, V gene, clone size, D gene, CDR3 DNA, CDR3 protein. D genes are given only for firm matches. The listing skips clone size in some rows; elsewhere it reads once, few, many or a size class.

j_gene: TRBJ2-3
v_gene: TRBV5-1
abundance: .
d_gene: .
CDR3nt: TGCGCCAGCAGCTTGCAGATTATGGCTAGCACAGATACGCAGTATTTT
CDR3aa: CASSLQIMASTDTQYF

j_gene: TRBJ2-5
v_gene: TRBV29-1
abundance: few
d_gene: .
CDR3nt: TGCAGCGTCCCGGGCTTGCTGGTTGGGACCCAGTACTTC
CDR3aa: CSVPGLLVGTQYF

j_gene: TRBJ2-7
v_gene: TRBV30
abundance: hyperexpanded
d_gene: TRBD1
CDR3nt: TGTGCCTGGAGGGTCGACAGGGCCCTCTACGAGCAGTACTTC
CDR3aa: CAWRVDRALYEQYF

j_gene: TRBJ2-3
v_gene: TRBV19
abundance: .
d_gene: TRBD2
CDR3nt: TGTGCCAGTCGCTGGAGTAGCGGGGGGAACACAGATACGCAGTATTTT
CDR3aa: CASRWSSGGNTDTQYF

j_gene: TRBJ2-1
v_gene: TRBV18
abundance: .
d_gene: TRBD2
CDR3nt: TGTGCCAGCTCACCCCTTCCTCCTAGCGGGAGTTACAATGAGCAGTTCTTC
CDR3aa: CASSPLPPSGSYNEQFF

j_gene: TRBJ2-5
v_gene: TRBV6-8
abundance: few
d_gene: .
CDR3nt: TGTGCCAGCAGCCCAGAAGGGGCGGTTCAGAAGGACTTC
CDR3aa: CASSPEGAVQKDF

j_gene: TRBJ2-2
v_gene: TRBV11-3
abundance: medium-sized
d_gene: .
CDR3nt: TGTGCCAGCAGCTTGGGGGGGAACACCGGGGAGCTGTTTTTT
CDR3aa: CASSLGGNTGELFF

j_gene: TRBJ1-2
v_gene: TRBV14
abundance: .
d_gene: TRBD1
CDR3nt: TGTGCCAGCAGCCAAATGGACAGGGACGGTGGCTACACCTTC
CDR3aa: CASSQMDRDGGYTF

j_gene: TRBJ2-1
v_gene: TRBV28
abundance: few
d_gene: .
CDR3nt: TGTGCCAGCCGTAACACATACAATGAGCAGTTCTTC
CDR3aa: CASRNTYNEQFF

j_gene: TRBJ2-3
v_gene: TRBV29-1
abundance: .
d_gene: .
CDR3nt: TGCAGCGTTGGGACTCCGGATAGCACAGATACGCAGTATTTT
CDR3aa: CSVGTPDSTDTQYF

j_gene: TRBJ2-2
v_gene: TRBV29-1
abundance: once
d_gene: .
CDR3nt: TGCAGCGTCGCAGGGGTCGTGGTCTCCGGGGAGCTGTTTTTT
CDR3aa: CSVAGVVVSGELFF

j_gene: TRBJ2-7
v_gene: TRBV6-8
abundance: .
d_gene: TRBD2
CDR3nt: TGTGCCAGCAGCCCCCAGAGCGGGAGGGGGTCCTACGAGCAGTACTTC
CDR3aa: CASSPQSGRGSYEQYF

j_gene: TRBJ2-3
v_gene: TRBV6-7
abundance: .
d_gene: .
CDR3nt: TGTGCCAGCAGTCAACCAGATACGCAGTATTTT
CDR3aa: CASSQPDTQYF

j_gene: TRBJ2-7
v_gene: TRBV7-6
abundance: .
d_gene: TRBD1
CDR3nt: TGTGCCAGCAGCCCTCAGGGACAGGATGCCTACGAGCAGTACTTC
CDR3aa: CASSPQGQDAYEQYF

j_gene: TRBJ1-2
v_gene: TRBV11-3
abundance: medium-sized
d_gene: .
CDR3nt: TGTGCCAGCAGCTCGTCAGGGGCTAACTATGGCTACACCTTC
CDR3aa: CASSSSGANYGYTF